The clone carrying this T cell receptor (beta chain) was counted a few times. The data were taken from a study of human T cells and chemical hapten exposure. Study details: On 2 cm by 2 cm of upper inner arm skin, sensitization was performed with 2% DPC. Patients, mostly women, had alopecia areata, alopecia totalis or alopecia universalis.

Sample time point: patch test 1, 2 weeks after DPC sensitization. Treatment of the sample: therapeutic diphenylcyclopropenone sensitization with weekly scalp DPC. Attachment of unique molecular identifiers to individual cDNA molecules was performed in the library. TCRdb reprocessed the RACE reads via MiXCR and lists one record per CDR3 protein. The sample shows roughly 200,000 distinct CDR3 sequences, about a fifth of them seen only once. Here the sequenced sample was whole blood, taken in connection with sensitization to the hapten diphenylcyclopropenone (DPC). The clonotype originates from a woman in her 50s with alopecia areata. Some clones in this sample may be carry-over from other donors' samples.

The CDR3 protein is CSGTYRVNTEAFF. CDR3 in DNA: TGCAGCGGGACTTACAGGGTGAACACTGAAGCTTTCTTT. V gene TRBV29-1 combines with J gene TRBJ1-1, with D tentatively TRBD1 (6 bases). Germline CDR1 reads SQVTM; CDR2 reads ANQGSEA. V was clipped by 7 bases and J by 0 bases, with 12 bases between them. The CDR3 loop spans 13 amino acids.